This TCR beta chain stems from a study of shared clonotypes between healthy human individuals. About the research overall: Three CD4 naive, three CD4 memory, two CD8 naive and one CD8 memory plate were used per donor.

This clone occurred once. The CDR3 sequence is 13 residues long. The V end lost 2 bases, the J end lost 6 bases, and 11 bases lay between the germline ends. Germline assignment: CDR1 SGDLS and CDR2 YYNGEE. About 30,000 T cell genomes (about 0.2 ug DNA) went into each sorted-subset replicate. The protocol was immunoSEQ multiplex PCR, while the TCRdb copy is restricted to in-frame clones and leaves out a portion. Among hundreds of thousands of clones listed, 97% were seen once. The receptor's source is a woman aged 25-40 years in good health. The sequencing input was naive CD4+ T cells sorted from blood. Specified subset: CD45RA+ positively selected. V and J are TRBV9 and TRBJ1-1; D gene unclear. CDR3 in amino acids: CASSVMTGAEAFF. The CDR3 bases are TGTGCCAGCAGCGTTATGACGGGAGCTGAAGCTTTCTTT.